The 6 T cell receptor beta chains below come from one sample, sequenced in a study of PD-L1 blockade in urothelial cancer. Time point in this sample: pretreatment peripheral blood. Measured with immunoSEQ multiplex PCR; TCRdb has only the in-frame clones, and not every one. The sample lists 95,000 or so clones, over 75% occurring once. The material was PBMCs, obtained around atezolizumab (anti-PD-L1) treatment. Every receptor here comes from a man aged 55 to 70 with urothelial cancer.

This rearrangement joins TRBV7-3 to TRBJ2-3, with 11 bases identical to TRBD2. Germline CDR1 is SGHTA and CDR2 is FQGTGA. V was clipped by 4 bases and J by 4 bases; unmatched bases: 7. CDR3 length: 16 amino acids. This CDR3 is CASSSVAGGLSDTQYF. CDR3 coding DNA: TGTGCCAGCAGCTCTGTAGCGGGAGGGTTGTCAGATACGCAGTATTTT.

The CDR3 here is CASSPPRTSGNEQFF. The CDR3 DNA follows: TGTGCCAGCTCACCACCAAGGACTAGCGGGAATGAGCAGTTCTTC. J is TRBJ2-1 and V is TRBV18; 11 bases align to TRBD2. V shed 0 bases and J 7 bases; nucleotides not matched to a gene: 2. Germline V lookup: CDR1 KGHSH, CDR2 LQKENI. This CDR3 comprises 15 residues.

This clone has just one count. CDR3 sequence reads: CASSLGPGLLVNEQFF. CDR3 in DNA: TGTGCCAGCAGCTTAGGCCCCGGACTACTGGTCAATGAGCAGTTCTTC. The genes are TRBV11-3 and TRBJ2-1; D may be TRBD2 (6 bases). This CDR3 has 16 residues. CDR1 and CDR2 from the germline V gene are SGHNT and YENEEA. The V end lost 1 base, the J end lost 6 bases, and 16 bases lay between the germline ends.

This sequence joins TRBV21-1 and TRBJ1-5; the table's D call of TRBD1 was not tested on the DNA. TRBV21-1 is designated a pseudogene. The CDR3 extends over 14 amino acids. CDR3 in amino acids: CASSMTGGRQPQHF. The DNA of the CDR3 is TGTGCCAGCAGCATGACAGGGGGCCGGCAGCCCCAGCATTTT.

The chain recombines TRBV5-1 with TRBJ1-5, with TRBD1 matching 9 bases. The CDR3 length is 16 residues. Germline V gene data show CDR1 as SGHRS and CDR2 as YFSETQ. Trimming took 5 bases from V and 2 from J; bases not matched to a gene: 8. CDR3 residues: CASRAGTGIGNQPQHF. Here the CDR3 DNA reads TGCGCCAGCAGGGCCGGGACAGGGATTGGCAATCAGCCCCAGCATTTT.

The J gene is TRBJ1-1, the V gene TRBV28, with a weak D call TRBD1 (6 bases). This CDR3 region has 13 residues. Trimming stripped 6 bases from V and 4 bases from J, with 12 bases between. Germline CDR1 and CDR2: MDHEN and SYDVKM. The CDR3 DNA reads TGTGCCAGCAGACAGGGAGGGGGCACTGAAGCTTTCTTT. It codes for CASRQGGGTEAFF.